These 18 T cell receptor beta chains came from one sample sequenced in a study of shared clonotypes between healthy human individuals (dated by TCRdb to about 2020). The method was the immunoSEQ multiplex PCR assay. Sourced from immuneACCESS, this table was stored by TCRdb with only in-frame sequences that have V and J called. A share of the clones is absent; for the studies checked, an unresolved V gene accounts for under half, and the remainder has no known explanation. This sample comprises hundreds of thousands of clones, 90% to 98% of them detected only once. The top ten clonotypes cover over 0.2% of the sample. For the CD8 naive samples, CD45RO-negative cells were positively selected for CCR7, yielding a CD45RA+CCR7+ population from which TemRA cells were excluded. Sequencing was carried out using naive CD8+ T cells sorted from blood. The intended sense of this specimen's cell subset or site label: CD45RA+CCR7+. The receptors stem from a man aged 25-45 years in good health.

The V and J genes are TRBV7-2 and TRBJ2-7; tentative D call: TRBD1 (6 bases). The length of the CDR3 is 15 residues. The germline V and J ends were trimmed by 6 bases and 0 bases, with 15 bases remaining between them. Germline V gene data show CDR1 as SGHTA and CDR2 as FQGNSA. CDR3 amino acids: CASRVHGQSSYEQYF. The CDR3 region has the DNA TGTGCCAGCAGGGTTCACGGACAGAGCTCCTACGAGCAGTACTTC. Based on the CDR3 plus reference TRBV7-2 and TRBJ2-7, the full variable domain is GAGVSQSPSNKVTEKGKDVELRCDPISGHTALYWYRQSLGQGLEFLIYFQGNSAPDKSGLPSDRFSAERTGGSVSTLTIQRTQQEDSAVYLCASRVHGQSSYEQYFGPGTRLTVT.

V usage is TRBV5-5 and J usage is TRBJ2-7; TRBD2 aligns across 13 bases. The V gene end was trimmed by 6 bases and the J gene end by 5 bases; junction bases not matched to a gene: 2. The CDR3 is 13 residues long. CDR1 is SGHKS, CDR2 YYEKEE, per germline (reference sequence). CDR3 residues: CASKGLAGNEQYF. In DNA form, the CDR3 reads TGTGCCAGCAAGGGACTAGCGGGAAACGAGCAGTACTTC.

The V gene is TRBV28, the J gene TRBJ2-1; D is ambiguous. The CDR3 covers 11 residues. Trimming removed 6 bases from V and 6 bases from J, with 6 bases in between. Per germline, CDR1 MDHEN and CDR2 SYDVKM. The CDR3 loop reads CASSPRNEQFF. The CDR3 DNA reads as TGTGCCAGCAGCCCGCGCAATGAGCAGTTCTTC.

The J gene is TRBJ1-5, the V gene TRBV9, with 8 bases fitting TRBD1. Trimming took 2 bases from V and 3 from J; bases not matched to a gene: 4. The germline V gene encodes CDR1 SGDLS and CDR2 YYNGEE. The CDR3 loop spans 15 amino acids. CDR3 loop: CASSVGQGDNQPQHF. The CDR3 DNA follows: TGTGCCAGCAGCGTCGGACAGGGAGACAATCAGCCCCAGCATTTT.

The rearrangement joins TRBV30 to TRBJ2-7; TRBD1 is a possible D gene (6 bases). There are 13 residues in the CDR3. V gave up 3 bases and J gave up 5 bases, with 14 bases separating them. Germline CDR1 is GTSNPN and CDR2 is SVGIG (reference sequence). Written as DNA, the CDR3 is TGTGCCTGGAGCCCTACAGGGTGGGACGAGCAGTACTTC. Its protein product is CAWSPTGWDEQYF.

This CDR3 reads CASSLTGLGSGGSSYNEQFF. The CDR3 region has the DNA TGTGCCAGCAGCCTCACCGGACTTGGTAGCGGGGGAAGCTCCTACAATGAGCAGTTCTTC. This chain uses TRBV7-3 with TRBJ2-1; 9 positions match TRBD2. CDR1 is SGHTA and CDR2 is FQGTGA in the germline V gene. After removal of 5 bases from V and 0 bases from J, the junction contained 17 bases not matched to a gene. The CDR3 loop spans 20 amino acids.

This rearrangement joins TRBV19 to TRBJ2-7; D is tentatively TRBD1 or TRBD2 (6 bases each). The CDR3 has 14 amino acids. V lost 5 bases, J lost 0 bases, and 11 bases lay in between. CDR1 LNHDA and CDR2 SQIVND come from the germline V gene (reference sequence). Here the CDR3 reads CASSWRGNSYEQYF. In DNA, the CDR3 is TGTGCCAGTAGTTGGAGGGGGAACTCCTACGAGCAGTACTTC.

The rearrangement links TRBV7-2 to TRBJ2-7, with D tentatively TRBD1 or TRBD2 (6 bases each). This CDR3 contains 15 residues. Trimming left V 0 bases short and J 2 bases short, with 11 bases between. Per the germline V gene, CDR1 is SGHTA and CDR2 is FQGNSA. The DNA for the CDR3 is TGTGCCAGCAGCTTAGCGGAGGGGGTCGCCTACGAGCAGTACTTC. It specifies CASSLAEGVAYEQYF.

The chain has TRBV7-2 and TRBJ2-1; D gene ambiguous. The germline CDR1 and CDR2 sequences are SGHTA and FQGNSA. Trimming removed 6 bases at V and 4 bases at J, with 13 bases between. The CDR3 length is 14 residues. In DNA form, the CDR3 reads TGTGCCAGCAGAAGCCGGGCCCGATACAATGAGCAGTTCTTC. Translated: CASRSRARYNEQFF. The entire variable domain, with the rest obtained from reference TRBV7-2 and TRBJ2-1, is as follows: GAGVSQSPSNKVTEKGKDVELRCDPISGHTALYWYRQSLGQGLEFLIYFQGNSAPDKSGLPSDRFSAERTGGSVSTLTIQRTQQEDSAVYLCASRSRARYNEQFFGPGTRLTVL.

The chain joins TRBV28 to TRBJ1-2; D is unresolved. Germline assignment: CDR1 MDHEN and CDR2 SYDVKM. V dropped 1 base and J dropped 1 base, with 13 bases sitting between them. CDR3 size: 16 residues. CDR3 sequence reads: CASSLFLELDNYGYTF. The DNA of the CDR3 is TGTGCCAGCAGTTTATTCCTAGAACTAGATAACTATGGCTACACCTTC.

This rearrangement joins TRBV7-9 to TRBJ2-7; D uncertain. V was clipped by 5 bases and J by 3 bases, with 8 bases between them. The CDR3 length is 12 residues. Looked up from germline, CDR1 is SEHNR and CDR2 is FQNEAQ (reference sequence). The CDR3 bases are TGTGCCAGCAGCAAAATGAGCTACGAGCAGTACTTC. Its translation is CASSKMSYEQYF.

The chain joins TRBV6-5 to TRBJ2-7; 10 bases are shared with TRBD1. Trimming removed 6 bases from V and 3 bases from J; junction bases left unmatched: 8. Germline lookup yields CDR1 MNHEY and CDR2 SVGAGI. This CDR3 is built from 15 residues. The CDR3 nucleotides read TGTGCCAGCAGCCAAGGGACAGGGGAATTCTACGAGCAGTACTTC. It yields the protein CASSQGTGEFYEQYF.

The CDR3 region has the DNA TGCGCCAGCAGCCCGGGGAGACAGGCCATGCACATTCAGTACTTC. Translated: CASSPGRQAMHIQYF. The V call is TRBV4-3, the J call TRBJ2-4; TRBD1 is a possible D gene (6 bases). Germline loops: CDR1 LGHNA, CDR2 YSLEER. V lost 4 bases and J lost 8, with 18 bases in between. CDR3 length: 15 residues.

CDR3 nucleotides: TGTGCCAGCAGCGTAGCCGACAACAATGAGCAGTTCTTC. It translates to CASSVADNNEQFF. The chain employs TRBV9 and TRBJ2-1; D is undetermined. V dropped 0 bases and J dropped 5 bases, with 6 bases sitting between them. The CDR3 runs 13 residues. Per the germline V gene, CDR1 is SGDLS and CDR2 is YYNGEE.

V usage is TRBV6-6 and J usage is TRBJ2-1, with D possibly matching TRBD2 (6 bases). There are 12 residues in the CDR3. Between the trimmed V and J ends, which lost 8 bases and 9 bases, there was a span of 14 bases. The V gene's germline CDR1 is MNHNY and CDR2 SVGAGI (reference sequence). The DNA for the CDR3 is TGTGCCAGCTCGCTAGCGCCTGGTGAGCAGTTCTTC. It encodes CASSLAPGEQFF.

The V call is TRBV7-9, the J call TRBJ2-7, with D perhaps TRBD1 (6 bases). The CDR3 spans 13 residues. CDR1 is SEHNR, CDR2 FQNEAQ, per germline (reference sequence). V was shortened by 10 bases and J by 0 bases, with 13 bases between the two germline ends. CDR3 coding DNA: TGTGCCACCACAGGGATACCCTCCTACGAGCAGTACTTC. Translation gives CATTGIPSYEQYF.

The chain carries TRBV11-3 and TRBJ2-1, with D perhaps matching TRBD2 (5 bases). From germline, CDR1 is SGHNT and CDR2 YENEEA. V lost 3 bases, J lost 0 bases, and 15 bases lay in between. The CDR3 length is 17 residues. The CDR3 DNA is TGTGCCAGCAGCTTGGGTCGGGATGTTTTCTCCTACAATGAGCAGTTCTTC. Translating gives CASSLGRDVFSYNEQFF.

The chain couples TRBV28 to TRBJ1-5, with D hard to call. Germline loops: CDR1 MDHEN, CDR2 SYDVKM. The CDR3 length is 16 residues. V shed 0 bases and J shed 1 base, with 10 bases lying between them. The CDR3: CASSLWRGSSNQPQHF. The CDR3 nucleotides read TGTGCCAGCAGTTTATGGCGGGGTTCGAGCAATCAGCCCCAGCATTTT.